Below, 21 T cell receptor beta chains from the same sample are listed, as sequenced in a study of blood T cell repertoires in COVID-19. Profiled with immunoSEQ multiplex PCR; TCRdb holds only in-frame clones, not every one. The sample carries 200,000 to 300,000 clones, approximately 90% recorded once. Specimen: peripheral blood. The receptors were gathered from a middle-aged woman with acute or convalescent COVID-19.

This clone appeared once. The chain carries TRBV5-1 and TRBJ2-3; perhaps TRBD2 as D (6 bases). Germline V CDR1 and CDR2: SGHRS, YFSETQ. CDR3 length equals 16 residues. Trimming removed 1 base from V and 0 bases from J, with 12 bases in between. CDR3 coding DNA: TGCGCCAGCAGCTTGCGGGGGATTAGGAGCACAGATACGCAGTATTTT. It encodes CASSLRGIRSTDTQYF. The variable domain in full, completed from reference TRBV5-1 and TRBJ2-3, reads KAGVTQTPRYLIKTRGQQVTLSCSPISGHRSVSWYQQTPGQGLQFLFEYFSETQRNKGNFPGRFSGRQFSNSRSEMNVSTLELGDSALYLCASSLRGIRSTDTQYFGPGTRLTVL.

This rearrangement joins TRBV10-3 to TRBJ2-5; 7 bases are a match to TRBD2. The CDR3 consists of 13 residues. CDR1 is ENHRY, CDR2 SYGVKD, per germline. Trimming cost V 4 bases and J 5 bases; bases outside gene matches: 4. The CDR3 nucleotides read TGTGCCATCAGTGTTCGGGGAGGGGAGACCCAGTACTTC. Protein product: CAISVRGGETQYF.

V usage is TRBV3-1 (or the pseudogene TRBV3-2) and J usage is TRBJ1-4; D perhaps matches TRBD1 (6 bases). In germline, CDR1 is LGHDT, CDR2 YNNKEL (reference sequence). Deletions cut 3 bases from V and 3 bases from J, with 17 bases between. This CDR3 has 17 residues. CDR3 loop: CASSQFPPGGPNEKLFF. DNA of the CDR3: TGTGCCAGCAGCCAGTTCCCACCGGGGGGGCCTAATGAAAAACTGTTTTTT.

CDR3: CASSQDLQGSHGYTF. The CDR3 bases are TGTGCCAGCAGCCAAGACCTCCAGGGGTCTCATGGCTACACCTTC. The chain has TRBV3-1 (or the pseudogene TRBV3-2) and TRBJ1-2, with a possible D match to TRBD1 (6 bases). The CDR3 extends over 15 amino acids. Germline values: CDR1 LGHDT, CDR2 YNNKEL (reference sequence). Trimming shortened V by 0 bases and J by 6 bases, and 14 bases separated the two germline ends.

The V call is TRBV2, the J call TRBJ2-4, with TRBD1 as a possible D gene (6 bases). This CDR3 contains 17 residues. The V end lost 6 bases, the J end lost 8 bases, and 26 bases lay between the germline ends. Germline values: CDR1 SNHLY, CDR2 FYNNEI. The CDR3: CASRDPWEQGTVYIQYF. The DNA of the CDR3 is TGTGCCAGCAGGGACCCGTGGGAACAGGGCACCGTTTACATTCAGTACTTC. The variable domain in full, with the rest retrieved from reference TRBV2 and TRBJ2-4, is EPEVTQTPSHQVTQMGQEVILRCVPISNHLYFYWYRQILGQKVEFLVSFYNNEISEKSEIFDDQFSVERPDGSNFTLKIRSTKLEDSAMYFCASRDPWEQGTVYIQYFGAGTRLSVL.

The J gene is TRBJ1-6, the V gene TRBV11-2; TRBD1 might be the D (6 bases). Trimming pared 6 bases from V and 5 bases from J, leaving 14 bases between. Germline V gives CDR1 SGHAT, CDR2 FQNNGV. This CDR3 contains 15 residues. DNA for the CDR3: TGTGCCAGCAGTTATTCGGGACAAGATAATTCACCCCTCCACTTT. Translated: CASSYSGQDNSPLHF.

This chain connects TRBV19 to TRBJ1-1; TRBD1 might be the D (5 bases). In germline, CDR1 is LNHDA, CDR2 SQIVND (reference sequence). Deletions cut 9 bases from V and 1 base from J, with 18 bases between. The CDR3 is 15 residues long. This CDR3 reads CASQKGFQGNTEAFF. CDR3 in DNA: TGTGCCAGCCAGAAAGGGTTTCAGGGGAACACTGAAGCTTTCTTT.

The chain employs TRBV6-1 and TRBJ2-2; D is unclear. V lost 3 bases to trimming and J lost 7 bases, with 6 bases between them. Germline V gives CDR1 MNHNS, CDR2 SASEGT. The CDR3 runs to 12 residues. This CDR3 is CASSDLSGELFF. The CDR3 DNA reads TGTGCCAGCAGTGATCTTAGCGGGGAGCTGTTTTTT.

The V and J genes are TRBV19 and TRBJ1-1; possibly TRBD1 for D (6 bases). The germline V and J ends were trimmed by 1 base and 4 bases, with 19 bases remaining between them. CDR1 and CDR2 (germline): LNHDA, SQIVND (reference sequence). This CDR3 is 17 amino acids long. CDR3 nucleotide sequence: TGTGCCAGTAGTATAGTAGCATCGGGGGGCGCAGGCACTGAAGCTTTCTTT. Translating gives CASSIVASGGAGTEAFF.

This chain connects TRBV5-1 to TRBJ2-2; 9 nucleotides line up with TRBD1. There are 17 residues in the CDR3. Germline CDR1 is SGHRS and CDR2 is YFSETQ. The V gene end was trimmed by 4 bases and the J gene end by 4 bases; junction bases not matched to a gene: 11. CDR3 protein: CASSPGLGQGFTGELFF. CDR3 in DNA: TGCGCCAGCAGCCCCGGTCTAGGACAGGGGTTCACCGGGGAGCTGTTTTTT. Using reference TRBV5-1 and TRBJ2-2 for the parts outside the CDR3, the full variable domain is KAGVTQTPRYLIKTRGQQVTLSCSPISGHRSVSWYQQTPGQGLQFLFEYFSETQRNKGNFPGRFSGRQFSNSRSEMNVSTLELGDSALYLCASSPGLGQGFTGELFFGEGSRLTVL.

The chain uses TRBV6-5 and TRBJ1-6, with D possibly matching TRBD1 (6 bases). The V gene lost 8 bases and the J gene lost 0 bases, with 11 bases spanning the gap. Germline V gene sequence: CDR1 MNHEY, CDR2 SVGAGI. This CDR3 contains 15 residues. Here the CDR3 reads CASETGPSYNSPLHF. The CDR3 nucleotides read TGTGCCAGCGAGACAGGACCCTCCTATAATTCACCCCTCCACTTT.

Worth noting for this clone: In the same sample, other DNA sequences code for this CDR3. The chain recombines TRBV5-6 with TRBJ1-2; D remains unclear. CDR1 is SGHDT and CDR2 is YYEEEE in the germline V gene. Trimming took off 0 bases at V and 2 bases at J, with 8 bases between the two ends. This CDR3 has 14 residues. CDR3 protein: CASSLDRGNYGYTF. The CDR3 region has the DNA TGTGCCAGCAGCTTGGACCGGGGAAACTATGGCTACACCTTC.

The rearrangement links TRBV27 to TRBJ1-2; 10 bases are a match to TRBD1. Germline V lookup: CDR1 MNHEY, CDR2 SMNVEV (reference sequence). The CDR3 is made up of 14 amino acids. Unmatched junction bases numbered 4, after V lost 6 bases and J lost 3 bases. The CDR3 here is CASRTGGADYGYTF. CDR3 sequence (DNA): TGTGCCAGCAGGACAGGGGGCGCGGACTATGGCTACACCTTC.

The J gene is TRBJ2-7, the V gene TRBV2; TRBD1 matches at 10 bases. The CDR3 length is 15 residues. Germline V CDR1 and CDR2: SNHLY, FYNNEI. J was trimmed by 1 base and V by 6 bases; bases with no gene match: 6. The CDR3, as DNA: TGTGCCAGCAGCCTCCGGGGACAGGGGTCCTACGAGCAGTACGTC. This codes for CASSLRGQGSYEQYV.

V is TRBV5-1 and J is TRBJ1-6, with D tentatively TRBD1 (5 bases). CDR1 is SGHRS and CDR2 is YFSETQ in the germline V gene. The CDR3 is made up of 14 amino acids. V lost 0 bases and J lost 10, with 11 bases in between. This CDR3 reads CASSLAWGGSPLHF. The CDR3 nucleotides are TGCGCCAGCAGCTTGGCCTGGGGGGGGTCACCCCTCCACTTT.

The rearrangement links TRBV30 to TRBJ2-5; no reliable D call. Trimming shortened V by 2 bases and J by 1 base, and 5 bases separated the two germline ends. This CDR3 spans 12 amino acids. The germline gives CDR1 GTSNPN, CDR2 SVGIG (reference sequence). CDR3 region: CAWSIFQETQYF. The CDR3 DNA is TGTGCCTGGAGTATCTTCCAAGAGACCCAGTACTTC.

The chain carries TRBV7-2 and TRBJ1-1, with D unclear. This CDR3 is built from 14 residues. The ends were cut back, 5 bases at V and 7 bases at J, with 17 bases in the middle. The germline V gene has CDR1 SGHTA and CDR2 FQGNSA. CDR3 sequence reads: CASSPGIGSGEAFF. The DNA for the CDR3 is TGTGCCAGCAGCCCTGGAATAGGGAGCGGTGAAGCTTTCTTT.

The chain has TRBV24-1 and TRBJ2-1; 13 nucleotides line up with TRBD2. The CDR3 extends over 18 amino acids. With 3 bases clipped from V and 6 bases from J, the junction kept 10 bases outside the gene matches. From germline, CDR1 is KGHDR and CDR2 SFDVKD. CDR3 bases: TGTGCCACCAGTGATGTTGACTTTGGACTAGCGGGGGCCAATGAGCAGTTCTTC. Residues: CATSDVDFGLAGANEQFF.

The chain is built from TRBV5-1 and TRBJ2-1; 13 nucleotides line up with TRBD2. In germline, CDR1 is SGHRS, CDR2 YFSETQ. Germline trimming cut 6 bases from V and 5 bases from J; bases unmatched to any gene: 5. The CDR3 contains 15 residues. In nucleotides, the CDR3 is TGCGCCAGCACCGGACTAGCGGGGGCCAACAATGAGCAGTTCTTC. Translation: CASTGLAGANNEQFF. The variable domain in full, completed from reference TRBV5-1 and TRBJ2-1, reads KAGVTQTPRYLIKTRGQQVTLSCSPISGHRSVSWYQQTPGQGLQFLFEYFSETQRNKGNFPGRFSGRQFSNSRSEMNVSTLELGDSALYLCASTGLAGANNEQFFGPGTRLTVL.

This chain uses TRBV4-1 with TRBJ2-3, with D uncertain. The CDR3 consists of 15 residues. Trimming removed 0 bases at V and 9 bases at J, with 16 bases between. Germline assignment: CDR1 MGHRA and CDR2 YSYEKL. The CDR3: CASSQEETVRSTQYF. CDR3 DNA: TGCGCCAGCAGCCAAGAGGAAACCGTCCGGAGCACGCAGTATTTT.

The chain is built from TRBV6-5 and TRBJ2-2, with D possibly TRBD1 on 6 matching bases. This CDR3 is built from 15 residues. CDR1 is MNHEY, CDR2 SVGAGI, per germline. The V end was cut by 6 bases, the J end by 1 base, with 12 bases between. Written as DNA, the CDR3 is TGTGCCAGCAGAAAACAGGGCGGGAACACCGGGGAGCTGTTTTTT. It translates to CASRKQGGNTGELFF.